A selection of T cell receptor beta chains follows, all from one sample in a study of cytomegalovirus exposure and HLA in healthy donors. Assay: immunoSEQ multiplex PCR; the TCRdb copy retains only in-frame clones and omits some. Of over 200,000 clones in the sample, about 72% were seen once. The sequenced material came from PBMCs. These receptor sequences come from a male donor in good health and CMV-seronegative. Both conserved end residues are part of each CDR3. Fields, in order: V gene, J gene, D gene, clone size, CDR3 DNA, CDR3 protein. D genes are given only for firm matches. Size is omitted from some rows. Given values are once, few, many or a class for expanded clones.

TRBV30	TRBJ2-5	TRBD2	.	TGTGCCTGGAGATCACTAGCGGGAGCTGGGGTAGGAAAGACCCAGTACTTC	CAWRSLAGAGVGKTQYF
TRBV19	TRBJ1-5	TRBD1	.	TGTGCCAGTATGGACAGGGGAAGTCAGCCCCAGCATTTT	CASMDRGSQPQHF
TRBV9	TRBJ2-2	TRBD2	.	TGTGCCAGCAGCGGTTATAGCGGGAGTCCCCTTTTCACCGGGGAGCTGTTTTTT	CASSGYSGSPLFTGELFF
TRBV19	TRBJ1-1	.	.	TGTGCCAGTAGTTGGGGGCCCCGCGGCTTCTTT	CASSWGPRGFF
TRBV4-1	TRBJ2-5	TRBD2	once	TGCGCCAGCAGCCAGGCTAGCGGGGGCCATAAAGAGACCCAGTACTTC	CASSQASGGHKETQYF
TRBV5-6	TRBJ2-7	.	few	TGTGCCAGCAGTTGGGCCACGGCTGCCTACGAGCAGTACTTC	CASSWATAAYEQYF
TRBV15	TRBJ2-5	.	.	TGTGCCACCAGCAGTCGGTACAGGGCTACCCAAGAGACCCAGTACTTC	CATSSRYRATQETQYF
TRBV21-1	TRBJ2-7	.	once	TGTGCCAGCAGCCGCCGGGACAGGGACTCCTACGAGCAGTACTTC	CASSRRDRDSYEQYF
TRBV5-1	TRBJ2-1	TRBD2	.	TGCGCCAGCAGGAGACTAGCGGGCTCCTACAATGAGCAGTTCTTC	CASRRLAGSYNEQFF
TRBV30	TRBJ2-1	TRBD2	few	TGTGCCTGGACTAGCGGCGCTAGGAGGTTCTTC	CAWTSGARRFF
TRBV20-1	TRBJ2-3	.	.	TGCAGTGCCAGAGATACGCAGTATTTT	CSARDTQYF
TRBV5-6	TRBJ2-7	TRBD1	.	TGTGCCAGCAGCCAGTCAGGGGGCTCCTACGAGCAGTACTTC	CASSQSGGSYEQYF
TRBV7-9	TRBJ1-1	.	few	TGTGCCAGCAGCTTAGGCAGTAACACTGAAGCTTTCTTT	CASSLGSNTEAFF
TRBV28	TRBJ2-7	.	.	TGTGCCAGCATCCCCGGGACAAGGGCCTCCTACGAGCAGTACTTC	CASIPGTRASYEQYF
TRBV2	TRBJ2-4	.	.	TGTGCCAGCAGTGAAATGGGTCGGGATGGTGTAGCCAAAAACATTCAGTACTTC	CASSEMGRDGVAKNIQYF
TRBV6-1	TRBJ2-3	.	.	TGTGCCAGCAGAGGAGGGGTCTCTGGCACAGATACGCAGTATTTT	CASRGGVSGTDTQYF
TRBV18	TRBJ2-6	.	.	TGTGCCAGCTCACCCATAACAGGGACTGGGGCCAACGTCCTGACTTTC	CASSPITGTGANVLTF
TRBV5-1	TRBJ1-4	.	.	TGCGCCAGCAGCTTGACAACCACAACTAATGAAAAACTGTTTTTT	CASSLTTTTNEKLFF
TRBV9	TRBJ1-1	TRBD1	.	TGTGCCAGCAGCCAAAAGGAGACCTCCGGGACAGGTGAAGCTTTCTTT	CASSQKETSGTGEAFF
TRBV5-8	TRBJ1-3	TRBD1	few	TGTGCCAGCAGCTTGGAGTCAGGGGGAACCGGAAACACCATATATTTT	CASSLESGGTGNTIYF
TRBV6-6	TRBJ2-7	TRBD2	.	TGTGCCAGCAGTTACTCAGCGGGGGGGGCCTACGAGCAGTACTTC	CASSYSAGGAYEQYF
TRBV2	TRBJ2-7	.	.	TGTGCCAGCGGGCTAGGGGGCGAGCAGTACTTC	CASGLGGEQYF
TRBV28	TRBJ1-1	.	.	TGTGCCAGCAGTTTCCCGGGAAGTCTTCGCACTGAAGCTTTCTTT	CASSFPGSLRTEAFF
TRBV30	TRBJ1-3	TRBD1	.	TGTGCCTGGAGTCCCACAGGGGCGGACACCATATATTTT	CAWSPTGADTIYF
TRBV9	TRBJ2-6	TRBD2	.	TGTGCCAGCAGCCCCGGGACTAGCGGGATCTCTGGGGCCAACGTCCTGACTTTC	CASSPGTSGISGANVLTF
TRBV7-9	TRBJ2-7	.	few	TGTGCCAGCAGCCCAGGAACGGACGAGCAGTACTTC	CASSPGTDEQYF
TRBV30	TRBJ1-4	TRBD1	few	TGTGCCTGGAGGGAACCGGGACAGGGAAAACTGTTTTTT	CAWREPGQGKLFF
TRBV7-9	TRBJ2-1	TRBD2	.	TGTGCCAGCAGCGGGAGGGTCGAGCGGGAGGGCTACAATGAGCAGTTCTTC	CASSGRVEREGYNEQFF
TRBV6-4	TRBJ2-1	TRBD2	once	TGTGCCAGCAGTGTAGGACTAGCGGGAGGGCAGGATGAGCAGTTCTTC	CASSVGLAGGQDEQFF
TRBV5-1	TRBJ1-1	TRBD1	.	TGCGCCAGCAGCGCTTCACAGGGGCCTAGCACTGAAGCTTTCTTT	CASSASQGPSTEAFF
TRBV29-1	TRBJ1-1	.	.	TGCAGCGCCGAAGGCCCGAAGGGGACTGAAGCTTTCTTT	CSAEGPKGTEAFF
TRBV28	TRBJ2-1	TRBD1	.	TGTGCCAGCAATGACAGGGGGCACCTTAGCTCCTACAATGAGCAGTTCTTC	CASNDRGHLSSYNEQFF
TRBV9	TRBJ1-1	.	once	TGTGCCAGCAGCCCGCGACAGAACACTGAAGCTTTCTTT	CASSPRQNTEAFF
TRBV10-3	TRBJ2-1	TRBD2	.	TGTGCCATCAGTGAGCCTTACCGGACTAGCGGTCGGTTCTATGAGCAGTTCTTC	CAISEPYRTSGRFYEQFF
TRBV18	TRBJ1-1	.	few	TGTGCCAGCTCACCACTGGGACAGAACACTGAAGCTTTCTTT	CASSPLGQNTEAFF
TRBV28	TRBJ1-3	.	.	TGTGCCAGCAGTCAGACGGGAGTATCTGGAAACACCATATATTTT	CASSQTGVSGNTIYF
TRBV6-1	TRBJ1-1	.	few	TGTGCCAGCAGATTCATGAACACTGAAGCTTTCTTT	CASRFMNTEAFF
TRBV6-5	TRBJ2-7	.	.	TGTGCCAGCAGTTACGGAGCCGAGGCCTACGAGCAGTACTTC	CASSYGAEAYEQYF
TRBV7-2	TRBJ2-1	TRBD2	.	TGTGCCAGCAGCGGACTAGCGGGTCGAACCAAGGGGTTCTTC	CASSGLAGRTKGFF
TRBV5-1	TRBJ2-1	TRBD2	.	TGCGCCAGCAGTTCTGGGACTAGCGGGTCCGATGAGCAGTTCTTC	CASSSGTSGSDEQFF
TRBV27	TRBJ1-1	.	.	TGTGCCAGCAGTTTATCGGGCCTGAACACTGAAGCTTTCTTT	CASSLSGLNTEAFF
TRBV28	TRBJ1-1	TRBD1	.	TGTGCCGGACAGGGGGAAGGGACTGAAGCTTTCTTT	CAGQGEGTEAFF
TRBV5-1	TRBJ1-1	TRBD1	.	TGCGCCAGCAGTTCGACAGGGAAGAACACTGAAGCTTTCTTT	CASSSTGKNTEAFF
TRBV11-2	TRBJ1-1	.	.	TGTGCCAGCAGCCCAGATGGGGGCTTCGGTGAAGCTTTCTTT	CASSPDGGFGEAFF
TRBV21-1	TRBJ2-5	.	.	TGTGCCAGCAGCAAGGTGAAACGGGTACAAGGGACCCAGTACTTC	CASSKVKRVQGTQYF
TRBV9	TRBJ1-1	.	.	TGTGCCAGCAGCCCTCGGACGGGAAAGACTGAAGCTTTCTTT	CASSPRTGKTEAFF
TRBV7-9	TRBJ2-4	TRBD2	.	TGTGCCAGCAGCTTGGCGGGACTAGCGCCGCGGGGGGCCAAAAACATTCAGTACTTC	CASSLAGLAPRGAKNIQYF
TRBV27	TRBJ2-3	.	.	TGTGCCAGCAGGGGGGGGTATTTT	CASRGGYF
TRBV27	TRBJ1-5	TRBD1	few	TGTGCCAGCAGGACCCTGGGGACAGGGGGTCCTCAGCCCCAGCATTTT	CASRTLGTGGPQPQHF
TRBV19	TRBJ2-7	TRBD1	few	TGTGCCAGTAGTCCAACCCCCGGGACAGGGTACGAGCAGTACTTC	CASSPTPGTGYEQYF
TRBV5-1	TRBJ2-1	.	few	TGCGCCAGCAGCTTGGAGGCGGGTTACAATGAGCAGTTCTTC	CASSLEAGYNEQFF
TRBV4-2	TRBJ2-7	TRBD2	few	TGTGCCAGCAGCCAAGAGCGGGAGCCCTACGAGCAGTACTTC	CASSQEREPYEQYF
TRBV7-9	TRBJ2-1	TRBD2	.	TGTGCCAGCAGTTCACTAGCGGGAGGGCCTGGTGGTGAGCAGTTCTTC	CASSSLAGGPGGEQFF
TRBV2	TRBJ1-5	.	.	TGTGCCAGCAGTGGGCAGGGGAGCAATCAGCCCCAGCATTTT	CASSGQGSNQPQHF
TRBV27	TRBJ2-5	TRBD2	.	TGTGCCAGCGGCCCCCCGACTAGCGGGAGTAAAGAGACCCAGTACTTC	CASGPPTSGSKETQYF